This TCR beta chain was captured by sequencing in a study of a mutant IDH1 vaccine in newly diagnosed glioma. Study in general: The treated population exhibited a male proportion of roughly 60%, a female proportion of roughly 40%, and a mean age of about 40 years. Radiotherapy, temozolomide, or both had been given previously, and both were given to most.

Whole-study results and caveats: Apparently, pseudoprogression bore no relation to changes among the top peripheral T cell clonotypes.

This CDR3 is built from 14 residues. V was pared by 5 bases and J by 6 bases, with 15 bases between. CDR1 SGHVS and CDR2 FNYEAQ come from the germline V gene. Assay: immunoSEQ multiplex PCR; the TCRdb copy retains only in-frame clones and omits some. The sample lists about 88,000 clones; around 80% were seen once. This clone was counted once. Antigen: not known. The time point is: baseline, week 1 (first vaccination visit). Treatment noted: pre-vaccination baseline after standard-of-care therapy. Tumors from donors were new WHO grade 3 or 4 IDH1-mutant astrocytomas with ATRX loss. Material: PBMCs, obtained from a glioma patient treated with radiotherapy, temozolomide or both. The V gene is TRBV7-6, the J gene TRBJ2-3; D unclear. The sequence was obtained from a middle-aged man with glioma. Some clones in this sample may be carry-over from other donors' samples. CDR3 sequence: CASSPANVYDTQYF. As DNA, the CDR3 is TGTGCCAGCAGCCCGGCTAACGTTTACGATACGCAGTATTTT.